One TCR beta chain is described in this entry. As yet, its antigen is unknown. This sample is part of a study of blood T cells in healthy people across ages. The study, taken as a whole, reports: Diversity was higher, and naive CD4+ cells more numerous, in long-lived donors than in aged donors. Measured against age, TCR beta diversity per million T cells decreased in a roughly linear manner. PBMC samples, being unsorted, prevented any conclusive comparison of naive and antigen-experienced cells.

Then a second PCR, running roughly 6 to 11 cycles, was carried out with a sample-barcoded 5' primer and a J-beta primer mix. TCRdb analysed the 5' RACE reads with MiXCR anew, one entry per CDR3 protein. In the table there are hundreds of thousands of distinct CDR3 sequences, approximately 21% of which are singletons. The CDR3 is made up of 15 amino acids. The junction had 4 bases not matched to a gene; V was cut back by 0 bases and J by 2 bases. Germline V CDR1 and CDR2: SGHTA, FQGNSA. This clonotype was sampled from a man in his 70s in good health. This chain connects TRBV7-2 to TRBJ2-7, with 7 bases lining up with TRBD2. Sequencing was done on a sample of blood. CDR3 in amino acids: CASSLAQRGPYEQYF. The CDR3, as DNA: TGTGCCAGCAGCTTAGCCCAGCGGGGCCCCTACGAGCAGTACTTC.